A single sample gave rise to the 11 T cell receptor beta chains below, sequenced in a study of neurological immune-mediated disorders (dated by TCRdb to 2018 to 2020). The library came from 5' RACE. Sequencing used an Illumina HiSeq 2500. TCRdb trimmed public reads at Q25 via fastp, called clones via MiXCR and kept in-frame beta chains. Merged by CDR3 protein, the rows form single entries marked with the most common genes and DNA. This sample comprises approximately 89,000 distinct CDR3 sequences, around 14% of them detected only once. Of the sample, roughly 4.8% is held by the ten largest clones. Interpreted using the paper, the time point label stands for: longitudinal time-point 2. Material: PBMCs. These receptors came from a female donor with HTLV-1-associated myelopathy (HAM/TSP).

This clonotype was observed at least ten times. The rearrangement joins TRBV5-1 to TRBJ2-1; D might be TRBD1 (6 bases). The CDR3 contains 16 residues. Trimming pared 3 bases from V and 5 bases from J, leaving 18 bases between. Germline CDR1 SGHRS, CDR2 YFSETQ. DNA of the CDR3: TGCGCCAGCAGCTCCAAGCCGGACAGTGGGAACAATGAGCAGTTCTTC. The encoded protein is CASSSKPDSGNNEQFF.

The J gene is TRBJ2-7, the V gene TRBV20-1; 11 bases map to TRBD1. CDR3 length: 17 amino acids. Unmatched junction bases numbered 10, after V lost 1 base and J lost 2 bases. Germline CDR1 is DFQATT and CDR2 is SNEGSKA (reference sequence). Here the CDR3 reads CSARGGRDRGSPYEQYF. The CDR3, as DNA: TGCAGTGCTAGAGGCGGGCGGGACAGGGGGTCACCCTACGAGCAGTACTTC.

Only a few counts were recorded for this clonotype. This chain links TRBV5-6 with TRBJ2-2; D gene unclear. Germline V gene data show CDR1 as SGHDT and CDR2 as YYEEEE. The CDR3 covers 15 residues. Trimming removed 0 bases at V and 0 bases at J, with 6 bases between. The CDR3 DNA is TGTGCCAGCAGCTTGGAGTCGTCGAACACCGGGGAGCTGTTTTTT. Protein sequence: CASSLESSNTGELFF.

At least ten counts were recorded for this clonotype. V is TRBV12-3 or TRBV12-4 and J is TRBJ2-7; D not resolved. V was trimmed by 7 bases and J by 0 bases, leaving 7 bases between them. This CDR3 comprises 12 residues. CDR3 in amino acids: CASNLHSYEQYF. The CDR3, as DNA: TGTGCCAGCAACCTCCACTCCTACGAGCAGTACTTC.

The sample holds a few counts of this clonotype. V and J are TRBV6-5 and TRBJ2-2; the D gene is possibly TRBD2 (6 bases). Germline V gene sequence: CDR1 MNHEY, CDR2 SVGAGI. Trimming stripped 7 bases from V and 4 bases from J, with 16 bases between. The CDR3 extends over 15 amino acids. In DNA form, the CDR3 reads TGTGCCAGCACCTCCGGGACTTTTTCCACCGGGGAGCTGTTTTTT. Translated, it gives CASTSGTFSTGELFF.

The table lists this clonotype with many counts. The V call is TRBV12-3 or TRBV12-4, the J call TRBJ2-7; D is possibly TRBD1 (6 bases). This CDR3 has 15 amino acids. The V gene lost 5 bases and the J gene lost 3 bases, with 17 bases spanning the gap. For the CDR3, the DNA is TGTGCCAGCAGTCCCAGTGACCGGGACAACTACGAGCAGTACTTC. Its protein product is CASSPSDRDNYEQYF.

This clonotype was detected many times. The chain has TRBV11-2 and TRBJ1-5, with 12 bases that match TRBD1. Germline V gene data show CDR1 as SGHAT and CDR2 as FQNNGV. V lost 1 base to trimming and J lost 7 bases; unmatched junction nucleotides: 5. The CDR3 covers 16 residues. CDR3 region: CASSLGDRGLGQPQHF. The CDR3 nucleotides read TGTGCCAGCAGCTTAGGGGACAGGGGGCTTGGACAGCCCCAGCATTTT.

This clonotype has at least ten counts. The V call is TRBV2, the J call TRBJ2-5; possible D gene TRBD1, 6 bases. CDR1 and CDR2 (germline): SNHLY, FYNNEI. CDR3 size: 16 residues. With 7 bases removed from V and 5 bases from J, the gap between germline ends came to 23 bases. The CDR3 bases are TGTGCCAGCACCCTCAACAGGGTCCCTCGGCGCGAGACCCAGTACTTC. Translation: CASTLNRVPRRETQYF.

This clonotype was counted at least ten times. The chain recombines TRBV6-1 with TRBJ2-7; the D is unclear. Trimming left V 6 bases short and J 5 bases short, with 14 bases between. The CDR3 runs 13 residues. Germline V gene data show CDR1 as MNHNS and CDR2 as SASEGT. The CDR3 sequence: CASSGTWANEQYF. The DNA for the CDR3 is TGTGCCAGCAGCGGAACTTGGGCCAACGAGCAGTACTTC.

About this clonotype itself: This could be a read error, since a much larger clone is one nucleotide away. V is TRBV5-1 and J is TRBJ2-7; D is perhaps TRBD1 or TRBD2 (6 bases each). Germline CDR1 SGHRS, CDR2 YFSETQ. The CDR3 sequence is 15 residues long. The CDR3, as DNA: TGCGCCATCAGCCCGGGAGACAGGAGCTCCTACGAGCAGTACTTC. Its translation is CAISPGDRSSYEQYF.

By proportion, this clonotype is medium-sized. This sequence joins TRBV27 and TRBJ2-7, with unresolved D. This CDR3 comprises 13 residues. The germline V gene encodes CDR1 MNHEY and CDR2 SMNVEV (reference sequence). The V end lost 3 bases, the J end lost 8 bases, and 14 bases lay between the germline ends. This CDR3 reads CASSFGVLRKQYF. In DNA, the CDR3 is TGTGCCAGCAGTTTTGGGGTTCTGCGGAAGCAGTACTTC.